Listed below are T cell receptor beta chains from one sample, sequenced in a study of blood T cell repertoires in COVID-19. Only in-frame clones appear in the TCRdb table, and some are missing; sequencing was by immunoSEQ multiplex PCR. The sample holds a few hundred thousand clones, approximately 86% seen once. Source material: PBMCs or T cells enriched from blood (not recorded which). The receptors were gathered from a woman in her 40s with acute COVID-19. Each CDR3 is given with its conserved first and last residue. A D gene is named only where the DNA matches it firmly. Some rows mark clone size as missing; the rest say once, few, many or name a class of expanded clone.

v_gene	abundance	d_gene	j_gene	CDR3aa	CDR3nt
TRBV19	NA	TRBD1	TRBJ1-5	CASSPRTGSSNQPQHF	TGTGCCAGTAGTCCCCGGACAGGGTCAAGCAATCAGCCCCAGCATTTT
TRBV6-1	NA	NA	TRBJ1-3	CASSEAGAGNTIYF	TGTGCCAGCAGTGAGGCGGGGGCTGGAAACACCATATATTTT
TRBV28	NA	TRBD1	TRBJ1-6	CASSLDRGLGSPLHF	TGTGCCAGCAGTTTGGACAGGGGGCTGGGTTCACCCCTCCACTTT
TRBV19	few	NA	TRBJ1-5	CASSIVESLRSNQPQHF	TGTGCCAGTAGTATCGTAGAGAGCCTCAGGAGCAATCAGCCCCAGCATTTT
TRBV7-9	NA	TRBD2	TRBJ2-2	CASSQYSGSANTGELFF	TGTGCCAGCAGCCAATATAGCGGGAGCGCGAACACCGGGGAGCTGTTTTTT
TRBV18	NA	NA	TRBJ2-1	CASSPTGDSKKQFF	TGTGCCAGCTCACCTACGGGAGACTCAAAGAAGCAGTTCTTC
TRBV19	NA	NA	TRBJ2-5	CASSIGGRHETQYF	TGTGCCAGTAGTATCGGAGGGAGGCACGAGACCCAGTACTTC
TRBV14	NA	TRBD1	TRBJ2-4	CASSQEAGGSQNIQYF	TGTGCCAGCAGCCAAGAGGCAGGGGGCAGTCAAAACATTCAGTACTTC
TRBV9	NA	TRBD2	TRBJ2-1	CASSTPLLAGSSYNEQFF	TGTGCCAGCAGCACGCCTCTCCTAGCGGGAAGCTCCTACAATGAGCAGTTCTTC
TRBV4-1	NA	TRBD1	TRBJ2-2	CASSLRDRGRSSGELFF	TGCGCCAGCAGCCTCCGGGACAGGGGTAGGTCGTCCGGGGAGCTGTTTTTT
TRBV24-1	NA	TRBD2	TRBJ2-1	CATRASGTYNEQFF	TGTGCCACCCGGGCTAGCGGGACCTACAATGAGCAGTTCTTC
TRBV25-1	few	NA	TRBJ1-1	CASSERTQGRPFF	TGTGCCAGCAGTGAACGCACACAGGGACGGCCTTTCTTT
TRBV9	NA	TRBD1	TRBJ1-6	CASSERQGENSPLHF	TGTGCCAGCAGCGAACGACAGGGCGAAAATTCACCCCTCCACTTT
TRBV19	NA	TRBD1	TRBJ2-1	CASSPGQGDPFSTYNEQFF	TGTGCCAGTAGTCCCGGACAGGGGGACCCTTTCTCTACCTACAATGAGCAGTTCTTC
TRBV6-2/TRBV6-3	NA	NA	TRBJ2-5	CASSARGRRETQYF	TGTGCCAGCAGTGCCAGAGGTCGGAGGGAGACCCAGTACTTC
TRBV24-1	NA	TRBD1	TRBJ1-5	CATSDMTGGNQPQHF	TGTGCCACCAGTGACATGACAGGGGGGAATCAGCCCCAGCATTTT
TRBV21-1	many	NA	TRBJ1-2	CASSKVSVYGYTF	TGTGCCAGCAGCAAAGTTTCGGTCTATGGCTACACCTTC
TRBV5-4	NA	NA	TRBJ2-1	CASSFPLRTPSYNEQFF	TGTGCCAGCAGCTTTCCACTCCGTACCCCTTCCTACAATGAGCAGTTCTTC